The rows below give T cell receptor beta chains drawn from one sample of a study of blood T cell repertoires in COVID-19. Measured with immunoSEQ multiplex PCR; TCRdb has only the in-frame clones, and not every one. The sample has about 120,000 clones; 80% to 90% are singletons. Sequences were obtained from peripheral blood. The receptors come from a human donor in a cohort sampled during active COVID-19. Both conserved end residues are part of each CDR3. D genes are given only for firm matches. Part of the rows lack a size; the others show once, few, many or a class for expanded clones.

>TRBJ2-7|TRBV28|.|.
TGTGCCAGCATGACGAGGTGGGAGCAGTACTTC
CASMTRWEQYF
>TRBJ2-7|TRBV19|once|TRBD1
TGTGCCAGTAGTCCTCGGACAGGGCCCTTCGAGCAGTACTTC
CASSPRTGPFEQYF
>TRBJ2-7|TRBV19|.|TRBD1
TGTGCCAGTAGTGCCGGGACAGGGCTCTACGAGCAGTACTTC
CASSAGTGLYEQYF
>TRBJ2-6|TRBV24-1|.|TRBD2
TGTGCCACCAGTGATCCAGGGAGGGCTGGGGCCAACGTCCTGACTTTC
CATSDPGRAGANVLTF
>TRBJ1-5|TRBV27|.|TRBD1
TGTGCCAGCAGTCGACGGACCGGGACAGGGGGGGACAATCAGCCCCAGCATTTT
CASSRRTGTGGDNQPQHF
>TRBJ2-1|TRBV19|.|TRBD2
TGTGCCAGTAGTAGCCCTAGCGGAATTTACAATGAGCAGTTCTTC
CASSSPSGIYNEQFF
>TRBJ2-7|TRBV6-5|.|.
TGTGCCAGCAGTTTCAGCTACGAGCAGTACTTC
CASSFSYEQYF
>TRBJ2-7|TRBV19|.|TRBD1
TGTGCCAGTAGTATATGGGGAGGGACAGGGGCCTACGAGCAGTACTTC
CASSIWGGTGAYEQYF
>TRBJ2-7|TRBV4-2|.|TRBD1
TGTGCCAGCAGCCAAGATACGGACAGGACCACCGAGCAGTACTTC
CASSQDTDRTTEQYF
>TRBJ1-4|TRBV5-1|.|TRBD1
TGCGCCAGCAGCTTGGGGGACAGGGAGGGAGAAAAACTGTTTTTT
CASSLGDREGEKLFF
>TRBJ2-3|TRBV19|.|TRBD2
TGTGCCAGTAGTATATTGGGGACTAGCGGAGTCACAGATACGCAGTATTTT
CASSILGTSGVTDTQYF
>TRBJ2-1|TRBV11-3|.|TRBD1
TGTGCCAGCAGCCTAGAGGGACAGGGCTACAATGAGCAGTTCTTC
CASSLEGQGYNEQFF
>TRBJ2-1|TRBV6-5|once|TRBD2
TGTGCCGCCCAGCGGGGGGGCGCACAGAATGAGCAGTTCTTC
CAAQRGGAQNEQFF
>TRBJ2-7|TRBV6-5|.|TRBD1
TGTGCCAGCAGCGAGCCGGGACAGGCGCCCTACGAGCAGTACTTC
CASSEPGQAPYEQYF
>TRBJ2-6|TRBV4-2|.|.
TGTGCCAGCAGCCAAGCACTAGTTTCTGGGGCCAACGTCCTGACTTTC
CASSQALVSGANVLTF
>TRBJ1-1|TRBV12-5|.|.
TGTGCTAGTGGTTTGGTACAGGGTCTTGTCGGTGAAGCTTTCTTT
CASGLVQGLVGEAFF
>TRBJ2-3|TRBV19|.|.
TGTGCCAGTAGTATTCAGGCTCAGGATGCGCAGTATTTT
CASSIQAQDAQYF
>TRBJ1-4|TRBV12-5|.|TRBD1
TGTGCTAGTGGTGTCGGGACAGCGAATGAAAAACTGTTTTTT
CASGVGTANEKLFF
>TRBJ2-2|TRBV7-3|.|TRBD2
TGTGCCAGCAGCATGACTAGCGGGCTCACCGGGGAGCTGTTTTTT
CASSMTSGLTGELFF
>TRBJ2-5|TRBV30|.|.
TGTGCCTGGCATCCGGGGACTCAAGAGACCCAGTACTTC
CAWHPGTQETQYF
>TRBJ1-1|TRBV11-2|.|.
TGTGCCAGCAGCGCACAGGGCTCCGTCACTGAAGCTTTCTTT
CASSAQGSVTEAFF
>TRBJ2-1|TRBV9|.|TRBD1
TGTGCCAGCAGCGCTGGGACAGGGGAAAATGAGCAGTTCTTC
CASSAGTGENEQFF
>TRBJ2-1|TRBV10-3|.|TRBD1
TGTGCCACGACAGGGAGCTCCTACAATGAGCAGTTCTTC
CATTGSSYNEQFF
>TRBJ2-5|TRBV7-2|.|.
TGTGCCAGCAGCTTCGGCGGGACCCAAGAGACCCAGTACTTC
CASSFGGTQETQYF
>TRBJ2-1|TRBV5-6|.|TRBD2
TGTGCCAGCAGCCCAAGTGCGGCGGGAGTTTCCTCCTACAATGAGCAGTTCTTC
CASSPSAAGVSSYNEQFF
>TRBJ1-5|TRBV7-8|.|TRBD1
TGTGCCAGCAGCTTAACAGGGGGCTTTAGCAATCAGCCCCAGCATTTT
CASSLTGGFSNQPQHF
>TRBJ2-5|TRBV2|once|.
TGTGCCAGCAGTGATGGAGGGTCAGGGGAGACCCAGTACTTC
CASSDGGSGETQYF
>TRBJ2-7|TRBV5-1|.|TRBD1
TGCGCCAGCAGCTTCGCCGGTACCGGGACAGGGAAAAACTACGAGCAGTACTTC
CASSFAGTGTGKNYEQYF
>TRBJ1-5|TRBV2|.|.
TGTGCCAGCAGTGACAATCAGGGGAGCAATCAGCCCCAGCATTTT
CASSDNQGSNQPQHF
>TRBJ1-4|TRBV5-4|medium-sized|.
TGTGCCAGCAGCACCAACAGGGCAGTTAATGAAAAACTGTTTTTT
CASSTNRAVNEKLFF
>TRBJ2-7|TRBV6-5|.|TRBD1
TGTGCCAGCACCGCGACAGGGGGCGCCTACGAGCAGTACTTC
CASTATGGAYEQYF
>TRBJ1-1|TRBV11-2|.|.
TGTGCCAGCAGCTTAGATCAAGGGACTGCTTTCTTT
CASSLDQGTAFF
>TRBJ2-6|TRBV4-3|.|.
TGCGCCAGCAGCGGACTCGAAGCTGGGGCCAACGTCCTGACTTTC
CASSGLEAGANVLTF
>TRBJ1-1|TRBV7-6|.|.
TGTGCCAGCAGCCTCGGGGGGCCGAACACTGAAGCTTTCTTT
CASSLGGPNTEAFF
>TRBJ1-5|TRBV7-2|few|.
TGTGCCAGCAGCCAGGGAGGGGCCAATCAGCCCCAGCATTTT
CASSQGGANQPQHF
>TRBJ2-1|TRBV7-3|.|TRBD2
TGTGCCAGCAGGATTCCGGGACTAGCGGGGAATGAGCAGTTCTTC
CASRIPGLAGNEQFF
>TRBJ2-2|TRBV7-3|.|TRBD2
TGTGCCAGCAGCCAAACCGGGACTAGCAACACCGGGGAGCTGTTTTTT
CASSQTGTSNTGELFF
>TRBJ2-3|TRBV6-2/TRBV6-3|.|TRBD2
TGTGCCAGCAGTTACCCGACTAGCGGGAGAGGTACAGATACGCAGTATTTT
CASSYPTSGRGTDTQYF
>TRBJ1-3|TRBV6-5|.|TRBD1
TGTGCCAGCAGTCGACAGGGGGCGAACGGAAACACCATATATTTT
CASSRQGANGNTIYF
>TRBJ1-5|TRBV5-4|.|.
TGTGCCAGCAGCTTGGCACCGGGGGGCAATCAGCCCCAGCATTTT
CASSLAPGGNQPQHF
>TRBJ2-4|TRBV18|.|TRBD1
TGTGCCAGCTCACTGGTGTGGGGACAGGCTAGCGAAGGGTCGCGGGCCAAAAACATTCAGTACTTC
CASSLVWGQASEGSRAKNIQYF
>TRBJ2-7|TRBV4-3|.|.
TGCGCCAGCAGCCAAGGGTTCGGCTACGAGCAGTACTTC
CASSQGFGYEQYF
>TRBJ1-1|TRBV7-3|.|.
TGTGCCAGCAGCTCCAATAAAGGGGGTTCCACTGAAGCTTTCTTT
CASSSNKGGSTEAFF